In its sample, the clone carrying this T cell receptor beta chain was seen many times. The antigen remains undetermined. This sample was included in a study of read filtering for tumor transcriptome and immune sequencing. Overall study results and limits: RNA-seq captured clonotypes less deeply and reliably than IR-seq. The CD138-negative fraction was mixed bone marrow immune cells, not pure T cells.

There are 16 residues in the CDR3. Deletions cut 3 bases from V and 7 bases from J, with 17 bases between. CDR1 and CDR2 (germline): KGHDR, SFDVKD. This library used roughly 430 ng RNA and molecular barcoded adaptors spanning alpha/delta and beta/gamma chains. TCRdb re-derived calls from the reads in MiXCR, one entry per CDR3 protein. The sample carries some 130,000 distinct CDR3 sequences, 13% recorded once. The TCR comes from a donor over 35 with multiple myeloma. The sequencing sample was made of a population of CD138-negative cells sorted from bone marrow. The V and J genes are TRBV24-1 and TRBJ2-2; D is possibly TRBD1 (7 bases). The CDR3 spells CATSDPATGRDGELFF. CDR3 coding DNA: TGTGCCACCAGTGATCCTGCGACAGGGCGGGACGGGGAGCTGTTTTTT.